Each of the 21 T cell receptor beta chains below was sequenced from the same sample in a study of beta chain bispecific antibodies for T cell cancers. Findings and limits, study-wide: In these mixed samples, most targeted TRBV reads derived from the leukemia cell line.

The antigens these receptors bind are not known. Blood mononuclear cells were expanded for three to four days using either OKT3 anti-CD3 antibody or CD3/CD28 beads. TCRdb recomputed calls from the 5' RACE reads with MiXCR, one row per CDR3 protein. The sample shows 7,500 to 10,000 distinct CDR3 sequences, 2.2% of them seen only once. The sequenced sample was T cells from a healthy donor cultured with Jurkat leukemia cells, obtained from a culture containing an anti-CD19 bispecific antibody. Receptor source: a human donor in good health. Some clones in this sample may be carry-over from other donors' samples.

DNA of the CDR3: TGTGCCAGCACCCTTATCAGCGGCTACGAGCAGTACTTC. Translating it yields CASTLISGYEQYF. The rearrangement links TRBV5-5 to TRBJ2-7, with D possibly being TRBD2 (5 bases). This CDR3 contains 13 residues. V lost 6 bases to trimming and J lost 3 bases, with 13 bases between them. From germline, CDR1 is SGHKS and CDR2 YYEKEE (reference sequence).

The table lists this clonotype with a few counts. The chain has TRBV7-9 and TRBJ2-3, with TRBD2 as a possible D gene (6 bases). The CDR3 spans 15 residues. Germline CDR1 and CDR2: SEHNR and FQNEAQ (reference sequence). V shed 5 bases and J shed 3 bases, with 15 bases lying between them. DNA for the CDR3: TGTGCCAGCAGCCGCGAGTGGGACTCGACAGATACGCAGTATTTT. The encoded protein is CASSREWDSTDTQYF. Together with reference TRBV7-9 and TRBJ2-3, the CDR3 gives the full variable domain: DTGVSQNPRHKITKRGQNVTFRCDPISEHNRLYWYRQTLGQGPEFLTYFQNEAQLEKSRLLSDRFSAERPKGSFSTLEIQRTEQGDSAMYLCASSREWDSTDTQYFGPGTRLTVL.

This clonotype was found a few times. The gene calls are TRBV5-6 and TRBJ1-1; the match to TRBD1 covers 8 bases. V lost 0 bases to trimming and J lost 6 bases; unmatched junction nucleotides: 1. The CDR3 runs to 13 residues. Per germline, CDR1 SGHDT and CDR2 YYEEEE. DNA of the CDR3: TGTGCCAGCAGCTTGGGGACAGGGTCTGAAGCTTTCTTT. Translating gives CASSLGTGSEAFF.

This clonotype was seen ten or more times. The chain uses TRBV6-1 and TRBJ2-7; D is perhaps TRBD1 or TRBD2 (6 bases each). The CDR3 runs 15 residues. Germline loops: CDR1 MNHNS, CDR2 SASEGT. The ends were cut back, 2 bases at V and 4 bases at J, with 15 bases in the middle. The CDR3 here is CASSERGSGTYEQYF. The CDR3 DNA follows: TGTGCCAGCAGTGAAAGGGGGTCAGGGACTTACGAGCAGTACTTC.

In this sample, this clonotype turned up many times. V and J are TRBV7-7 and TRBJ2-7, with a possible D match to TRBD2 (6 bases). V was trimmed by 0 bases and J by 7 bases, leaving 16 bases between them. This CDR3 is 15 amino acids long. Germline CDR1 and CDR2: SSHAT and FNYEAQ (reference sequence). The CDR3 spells CASSLASGGPGEQYF. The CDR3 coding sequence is TGTGCCAGCAGCTTAGCGTCCGGGGGACCGGGGGAGCAGTACTTC.

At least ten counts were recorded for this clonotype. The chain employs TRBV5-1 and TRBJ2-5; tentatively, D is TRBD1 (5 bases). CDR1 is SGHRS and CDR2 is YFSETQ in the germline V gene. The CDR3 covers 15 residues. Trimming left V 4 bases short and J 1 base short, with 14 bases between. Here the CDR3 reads CASSRPGQIQETQYF. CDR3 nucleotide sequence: TGCGCCAGCAGCAGACCAGGACAAATCCAAGAGACCCAGTACTTC.

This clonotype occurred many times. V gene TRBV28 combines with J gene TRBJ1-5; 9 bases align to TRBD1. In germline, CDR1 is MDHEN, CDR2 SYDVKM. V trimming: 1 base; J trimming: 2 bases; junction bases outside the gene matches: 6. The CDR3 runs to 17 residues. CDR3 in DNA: TGTGCCAGCAGTTTATATACAGGGGGCCTTGGCAATCAGCCCCAGCATTTT. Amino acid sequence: CASSLYTGGLGNQPQHF.

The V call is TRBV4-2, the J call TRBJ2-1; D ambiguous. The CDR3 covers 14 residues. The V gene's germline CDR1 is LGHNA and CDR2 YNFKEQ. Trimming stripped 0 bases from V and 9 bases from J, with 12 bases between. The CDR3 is CASSQDQMVPEQFF. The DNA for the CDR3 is TGTGCCAGCAGCCAAGATCAGATGGTACCTGAGCAGTTCTTC.

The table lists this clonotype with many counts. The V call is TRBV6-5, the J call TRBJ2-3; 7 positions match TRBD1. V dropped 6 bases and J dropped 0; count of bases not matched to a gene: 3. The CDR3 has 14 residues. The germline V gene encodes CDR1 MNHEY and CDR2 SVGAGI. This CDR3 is CASSRDSSTDTQYF. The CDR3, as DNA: TGTGCCAGCAGCAGGGACAGTAGCACAGATACGCAGTATTTT.

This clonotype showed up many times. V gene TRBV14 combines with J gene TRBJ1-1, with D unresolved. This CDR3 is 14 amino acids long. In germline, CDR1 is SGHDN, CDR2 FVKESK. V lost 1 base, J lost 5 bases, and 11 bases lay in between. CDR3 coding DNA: TGTGCCAGCAGCCAAGGGGCCTTGAGGACTGAAGCTTTCTTT. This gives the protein CASSQGALRTEAFF.

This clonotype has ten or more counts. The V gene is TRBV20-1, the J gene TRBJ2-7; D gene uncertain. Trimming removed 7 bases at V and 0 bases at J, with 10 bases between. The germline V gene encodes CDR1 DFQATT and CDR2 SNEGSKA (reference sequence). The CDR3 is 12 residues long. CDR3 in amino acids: CSVPGHSYEQYF. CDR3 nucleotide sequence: TGCAGTGTCCCGGGCCACTCCTACGAGCAGTACTTC.

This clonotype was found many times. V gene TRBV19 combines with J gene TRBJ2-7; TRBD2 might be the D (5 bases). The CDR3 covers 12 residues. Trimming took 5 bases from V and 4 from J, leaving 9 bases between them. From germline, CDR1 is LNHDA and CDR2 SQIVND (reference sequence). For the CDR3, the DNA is TGTGCCAGTAGTCACGGGGTTTACGAGCAGTACTTC. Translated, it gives CASSHGVYEQYF.

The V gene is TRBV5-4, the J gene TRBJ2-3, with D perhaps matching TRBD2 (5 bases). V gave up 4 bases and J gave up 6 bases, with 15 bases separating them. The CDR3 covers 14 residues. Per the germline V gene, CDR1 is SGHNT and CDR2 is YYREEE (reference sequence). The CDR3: CASSPRVLADTQYF. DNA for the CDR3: TGTGCCAGCAGCCCGAGGGTGCTAGCCGATACGCAGTATTTT.

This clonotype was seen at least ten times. The CDR3 DNA reads TGTGCCAGCAGTTTGGGGAGCGGGACCCGGCACTTTGAGACCCAGTACTTC. This codes for CASSLGSGTRHFETQYF. The gene calls are TRBV12-3 or TRBV12-4 and TRBJ2-5, with TRBD2 identical over 7 bases. The CDR3 spans 17 residues. V was clipped by 3 bases and J by 5 bases; unmatched bases: 15.

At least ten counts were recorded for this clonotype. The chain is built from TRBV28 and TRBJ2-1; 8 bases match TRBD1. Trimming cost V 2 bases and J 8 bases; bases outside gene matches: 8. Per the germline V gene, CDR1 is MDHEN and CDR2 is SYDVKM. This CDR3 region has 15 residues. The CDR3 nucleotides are TGTGCCAGCAGTTTAGGGACAGGACCAGCGGATGAGCAGTTCTTC. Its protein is CASSLGTGPADEQFF. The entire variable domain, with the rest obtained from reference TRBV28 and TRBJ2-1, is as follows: DVKVTQSSRYLVKRTGEKVFLECVQDMDHENMFWYRQDPGLGLRLIYFSYDVKMKEKGDIPEGYSVSREKKERFSLILESASTNQTSMYLCASSLGTGPADEQFFGPGTRLTVL.

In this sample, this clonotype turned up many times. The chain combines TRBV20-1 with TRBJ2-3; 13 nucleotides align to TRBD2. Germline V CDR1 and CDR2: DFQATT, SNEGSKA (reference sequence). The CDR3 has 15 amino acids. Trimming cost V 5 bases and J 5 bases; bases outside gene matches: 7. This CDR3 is CSASRTSGGIDTQYF. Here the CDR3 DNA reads TGCAGTGCTTCCCGGACTAGCGGGGGAATAGATACGCAGTATTTT.

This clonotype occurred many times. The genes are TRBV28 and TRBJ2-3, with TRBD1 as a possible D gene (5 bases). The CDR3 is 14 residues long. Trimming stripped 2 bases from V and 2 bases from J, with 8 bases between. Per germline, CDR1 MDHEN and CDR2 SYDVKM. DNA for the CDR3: TGTGCCAGCAGTTTAAGGACACACACAGATACGCAGTATTTT. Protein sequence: CASSLRTHTDTQYF.

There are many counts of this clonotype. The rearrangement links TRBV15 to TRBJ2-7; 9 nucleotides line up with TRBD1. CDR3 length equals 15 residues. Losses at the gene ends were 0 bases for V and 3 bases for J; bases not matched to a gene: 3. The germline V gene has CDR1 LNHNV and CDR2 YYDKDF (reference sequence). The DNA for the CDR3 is TGTGCCACCAGCAGAGAAACAGGGGGCGGCTACGAGCAGTACTTC. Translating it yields CATSRETGGGYEQYF.

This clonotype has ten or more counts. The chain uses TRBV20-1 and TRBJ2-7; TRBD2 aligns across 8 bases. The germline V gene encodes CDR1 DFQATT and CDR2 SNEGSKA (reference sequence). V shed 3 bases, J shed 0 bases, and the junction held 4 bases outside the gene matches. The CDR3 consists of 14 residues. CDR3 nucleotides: TGCAGTGCTAGTAAGCGGGGGCCCTCCTACGAGCAGTACTTC. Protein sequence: CSASKRGPSYEQYF.

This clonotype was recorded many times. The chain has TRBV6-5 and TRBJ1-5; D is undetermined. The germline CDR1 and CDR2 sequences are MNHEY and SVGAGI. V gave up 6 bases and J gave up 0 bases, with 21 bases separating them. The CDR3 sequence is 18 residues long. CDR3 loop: CASSPKHTNLYSNQPQHF. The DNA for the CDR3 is TGTGCCAGCAGCCCAAAGCATACAAACCTTTATAGCAATCAGCCCCAGCATTTT.

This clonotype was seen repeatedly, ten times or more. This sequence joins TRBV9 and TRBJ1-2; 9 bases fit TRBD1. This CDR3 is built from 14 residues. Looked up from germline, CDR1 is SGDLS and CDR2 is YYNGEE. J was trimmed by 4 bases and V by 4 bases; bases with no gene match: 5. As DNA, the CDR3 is TGTGCCAGCAGCTTGGGACAGGGAGCCTATGGCTACACCTTC. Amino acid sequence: CASSLGQGAYGYTF.